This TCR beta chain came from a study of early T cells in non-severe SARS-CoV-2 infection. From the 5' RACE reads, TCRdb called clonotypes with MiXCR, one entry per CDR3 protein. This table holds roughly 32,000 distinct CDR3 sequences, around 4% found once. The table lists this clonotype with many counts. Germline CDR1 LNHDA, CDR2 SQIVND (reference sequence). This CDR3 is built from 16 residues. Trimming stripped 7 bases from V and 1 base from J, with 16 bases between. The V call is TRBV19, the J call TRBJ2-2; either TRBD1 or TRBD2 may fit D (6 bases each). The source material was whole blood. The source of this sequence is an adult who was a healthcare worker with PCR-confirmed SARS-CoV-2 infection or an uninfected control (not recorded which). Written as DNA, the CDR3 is TGTGCCAGTAAGGGGGGAGCAGCTCAGAACACCGGGGAGCTGTTTTTT. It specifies CASKGGAAQNTGELFF.